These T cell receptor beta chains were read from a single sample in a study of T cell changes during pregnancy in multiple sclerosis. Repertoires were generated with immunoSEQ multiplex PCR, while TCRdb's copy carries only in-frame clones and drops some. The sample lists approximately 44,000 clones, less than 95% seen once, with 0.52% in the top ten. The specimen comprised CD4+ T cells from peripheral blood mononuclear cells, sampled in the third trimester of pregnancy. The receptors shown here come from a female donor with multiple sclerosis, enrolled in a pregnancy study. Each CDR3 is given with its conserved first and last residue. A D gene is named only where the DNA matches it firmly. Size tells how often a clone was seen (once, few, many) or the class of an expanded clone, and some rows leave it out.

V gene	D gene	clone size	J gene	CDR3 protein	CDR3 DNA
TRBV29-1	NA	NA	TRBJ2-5	CSGDVKGGETQYF	TGCAGCGGGGACGTCAAAGGGGGAGAGACCCAGTACTTC
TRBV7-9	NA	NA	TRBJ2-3	CASSLPGPPGTQYF	TGTGCCAGCAGCTTACCGGGTCCTCCGGGTACGCAGTATTTT
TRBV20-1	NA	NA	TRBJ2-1	CSAPDGTSPFF	TGCAGTGCTCCCGACGGGACATCTCCGTTCTTC
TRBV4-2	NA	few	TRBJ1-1	CASSQVNRNTEAFF	TGTGCCAGCAGCCAGGTAAACAGGAACACTGAAGCTTTCTTT
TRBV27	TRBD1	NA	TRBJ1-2	CASRDRGPANYGYTF	TGTGCCAGCAGAGACAGGGGGCCGGCTAACTATGGCTACACCTTC
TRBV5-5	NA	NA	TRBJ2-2	CASSPGLLPGELFF	TGTGCCAGCAGCCCGGGACTTCTCCCCGGGGAGCTGTTTTTT
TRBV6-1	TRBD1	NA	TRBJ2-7	CASSGQGVGSYEQYF	TGTGCCAGCAGTGGGCAGGGGGTGGGATCCTACGAGCAGTACTTC
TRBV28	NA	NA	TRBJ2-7	CASRFTGPVYEQYF	TGTGCCAGCAGATTTACAGGACCCGTCTACGAGCAGTACTTC
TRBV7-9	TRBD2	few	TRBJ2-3	CASLAGGSTDTQYF	TGTGCCAGTCTAGCGGGGGGTAGCACAGATACGCAGTATTTT
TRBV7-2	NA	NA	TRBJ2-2	CASSLQTPANTGELFF	TGTGCCAGCAGCTTACAGACTCCCGCGAACACCGGGGAGCTGTTTTTT
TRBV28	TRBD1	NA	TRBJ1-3	CASSLTGGNTIYF	TGTGCCAGCAGTTTGACAGGGGGCAACACCATATATTTT
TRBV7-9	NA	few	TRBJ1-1	CASSLRPEVAEAFF	TGTGCCAGCAGCTTAAGGCCGGAGGTCGCTGAAGCTTTCTTT
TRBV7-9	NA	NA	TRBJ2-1	CASSVGGGNEQFF	TGTGCCAGCAGCGTCGGGGGAGGCAATGAGCAGTTCTTC
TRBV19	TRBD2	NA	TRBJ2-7	CASSRTSVYEQYF	TGTGCCAGTAGTCGGACTAGCGTGTACGAGCAGTACTTC
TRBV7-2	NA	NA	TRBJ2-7	CASSLGGTLSLYEQYF	TGTGCCAGCAGCTTGGGGGGAACCTTAAGCCTCTACGAGCAGTACTTC
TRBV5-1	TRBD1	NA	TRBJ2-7	CASSFGQGAFHEQYF	TGCGCCAGCAGCTTCGGACAGGGGGCATTCCACGAGCAGTACTTC
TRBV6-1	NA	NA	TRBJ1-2	CASGVGGYGYTF	TGTGCCAGCGGGGTGGGGGGGTATGGCTACACCTTC
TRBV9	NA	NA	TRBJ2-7	CASSPGGSRGNSYEQYF	TGTGCCAGCAGCCCAGGGGGGAGCAGGGGGAATTCCTACGAGCAGTACTTC
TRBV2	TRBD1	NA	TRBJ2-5	CACRPDRGRRETQYF	TGTGCCTGCCGCCCGGACAGGGGGCGCCGGGAGACCCAGTACTTC
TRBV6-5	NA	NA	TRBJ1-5	CASSYQGLPGQPQHF	TGTGCCAGCAGTTATCAGGGGCTACCGGGGCAGCCCCAGCATTTT
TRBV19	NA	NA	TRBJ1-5	CASSTPRGQPQHF	TGTGCCAGTAGTACGCCCAGGGGTCAGCCCCAGCATTTT
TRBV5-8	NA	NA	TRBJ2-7	CASSSKTDYEQYF	TGTGCCAGCAGCTCGAAGACAGACTACGAGCAGTACTTC
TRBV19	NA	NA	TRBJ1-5	CASSGQPNQPQHF	TGTGCCAGTAGCGGACAGCCCAATCAGCCCCAGCATTTT
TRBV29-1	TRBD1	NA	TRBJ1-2	CSVSGTDRNGYTF	TGCAGCGTTTCTGGGACAGATAGAAATGGCTACACCTTC
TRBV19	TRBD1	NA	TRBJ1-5	CASSQGARQPQHF	TGTGCCAGTAGTCAGGGGGCCCGTCAGCCCCAGCATTTT
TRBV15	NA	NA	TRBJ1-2	CATSRGSGNYGYTF	TGTGCCACCAGCAGAGGGTCAGGGAACTATGGCTACACCTTC
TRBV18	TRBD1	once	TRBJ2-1	CASSLDRGRGDNEQFF	TGTGCCAGCTCACTCGACAGGGGGCGTGGGGACAATGAGCAGTTCTTC